Following are 21 T cell receptor beta chains from one sample sequenced in a study of blood T cell repertoires in COVID-19. Profiling relied on immunoSEQ multiplex PCR, and the TCRdb table lists in-frame clones only, not all of them. Of roughly 230,000 clones listed, 65% to 90% were seen once; the top ten hold just under 7.5%. The specimen sequenced was peripheral blood. These receptors originate from a woman in her forties or fifties with acute or convalescent COVID-19.

This clone is a singleton in its sample. The chain is built from TRBV4-1 and TRBJ1-1; TRBD1 agrees at 7 bases. The CDR3 runs 16 residues. The V and J ends lost 5 bases and 0 bases, in that order; junction bases with no gene match: 9. In germline, CDR1 is MGHRA, CDR2 YSYEKL. DNA for the CDR3: TGCGCCAGCAGCGAATACTGGGACAGCATGAACACTGAAGCTTTCTTT. This gives the protein CASSEYWDSMNTEAFF.

The gene calls are TRBV3-1 (or the pseudogene TRBV3-2) and TRBJ1-1; D not certain. In germline, CDR1 is LGHDT, CDR2 YNNKEL (reference sequence). V shed 1 base and J shed 1 base, with 7 bases lying between them. CDR3 length equals 14 residues. Here the CDR3 reads CASSQVSGNTEAFF. The CDR3 coding sequence is TGTGCCAGCAGCCAAGTATCAGGGAACACTGAAGCTTTCTTT.

V is TRBV15 and J is TRBJ2-5; TRBD1 might be the D (6 bases). The CDR3 consists of 15 residues. V was clipped by 0 bases and J by 5 bases, with 13 bases between them. Germline V gives CDR1 LNHNV, CDR2 YYDKDF (reference sequence). The DNA of the CDR3 is TGTGCCACCAGCAGAGATGGCGGACAGTCGGAGACCCAGTACTTC. Translating gives CATSRDGGQSETQYF.

The chain carries TRBV14 and TRBJ1-6; D is ambiguous. V was cut by 3 bases and J by 9 bases, with 9 bases left in between. CDR1 SGHDN and CDR2 FVKESK come from the germline V gene. CDR3 size: 13 residues. The chain's CDR3 is CASSQDGISPLHF. CDR3 nucleotide sequence: TGTGCCAGCAGCCAGGACGGGATTTCACCCCTCCACTTT. Variable domain in full (rest from reference TRBV14 and TRBJ1-6): EAGVTQFPSHSVIEKGQTVTLRCDPISGHDNLYWYRRVMGKEIKFLLHFVKESKQDESGMPNNRFLAERTGGTYSTLKVQPAELEDSGVYFCASSQDGISPLHFGNGTRLTVT.

The chain links TRBV28 to TRBJ2-5, with D perhaps TRBD2 (5 bases). The ends were cut back, 2 bases at V and 0 bases at J, with 7 bases in the middle. CDR3 length: 14 amino acids. Germline loops: CDR1 MDHEN, CDR2 SYDVKM. CDR3 protein: CASSLRRDQETQYF. The CDR3 nucleotides read TGTGCCAGCAGTTTAAGGCGGGACCAAGAGACCCAGTACTTC. Looking up the rest from reference TRBV28 and TRBJ2-5 gives the full variable domain: DVKVTQSSRYLVKRTGEKVFLECVQDMDHENMFWYRQDPGLGLRLIYFSYDVKMKEKGDIPEGYSVSREKKERFSLILESASTNQTSMYLCASSLRRDQETQYFGPGTRLLVL.

The chain joins TRBV7-9 to TRBJ2-7; 7 bases agree with TRBD1. Germline V lookup: CDR1 SEHNR, CDR2 FQNEAQ (reference sequence). The V gene end was trimmed by 0 bases and the J gene end by 0 bases; junction bases not matched to a gene: 5. The CDR3 consists of 16 residues. CDR3 in DNA: TGTGCCAGCAGCTTAGCCTGGGACAGCACCTCCTACGAGCAGTACTTC. Its translation is CASSLAWDSTSYEQYF.

The chain combines TRBV7-9 with TRBJ2-7; 10 bases fit TRBD1. Germline V gene lookup returns CDR1 SEHNR and CDR2 FQNEAQ (reference sequence). J was trimmed by 4 bases and V by 1 base; bases with no gene match: 7. The CDR3 loop spans 16 amino acids. The CDR3 nucleotides are TGTGCCAGCAGCTTAGAACTCGGGACAGGGGTGTACGAGCAGTACTTC. Amino acids: CASSLELGTGVYEQYF.

The chain carries TRBV4-2 and TRBJ2-7; 8 bases line up with TRBD2. CDR1 and CDR2 from the germline V gene are LGHNA and YNFKEQ. J gave up 6 bases and V 3 bases, and 13 bases lay outside the gene matches. CDR3 size: 16 residues. CDR3: CASSQGTGTRGGEQYF. Here the CDR3 DNA reads TGTGCCAGCAGCCAGGGGACCGGGACTAGGGGCGGCGAGCAGTACTTC.

This chain links TRBV6-5 with TRBJ2-7; D is uncertain. Deletions cut 6 bases from V and 3 bases from J, with 12 bases between. Germline loops: CDR1 MNHEY, CDR2 SVGAGI. This CDR3 is built from 13 residues. The CDR3, as DNA: TGTGCCAGCAGGCCGATGGGCAGCTACGAGCAGTACTTC. It yields the protein CASRPMGSYEQYF.

The chain combines TRBV4-2 with TRBJ1-5, with 10 bases matching TRBD1. The ends lost 1 base at V and 2 bases at J; junction bases unmatched: 17. CDR1 is LGHNA and CDR2 is YNFKEQ in the germline V gene. The CDR3 is 21 amino acids. CDR3: CASSQVYLARGTGEGNQPQHF. The CDR3 bases are TGTGCCAGCAGCCAAGTATACCTTGCCCGCGGGACAGGGGAAGGCAATCAGCCCCAGCATTTT.

This clone was observed a handful of times. The CDR3 loop reads CASSPSPGGSRSPLHF. The CDR3 DNA follows: TGTGCCAGCAGCCCCTCACCGGGAGGGTCACGTTCACCCCTCCACTTT. V usage is TRBV7-9 and J usage is TRBJ1-6; D unclear. The CDR3 runs to 16 residues. V dropped 5 bases and J dropped 9 bases, with 20 bases sitting between them. Per the germline V gene, CDR1 is SEHNR and CDR2 is FQNEAQ (reference sequence).

The J gene is TRBJ2-7, the V gene TRBV19, with TRBD1 identical over 7 bases. CDR1 is LNHDA, CDR2 SQIVND, per germline (reference sequence). The CDR3 contains 13 residues. With 4 bases clipped from V and 3 bases from J, the junction kept 3 bases outside the gene matches. CDR3 nucleotides: TGTGCCAGTAGTAAGGGACAGTTCTACGAGCAGTACTTC. As protein: CASSKGQFYEQYF.

V is TRBV7-6 and J is TRBJ1-2, with TRBD1 identical over 8 bases. The V gene's germline CDR1 is SGHVS and CDR2 FNYEAQ. The CDR3 runs to 16 residues. Unmatched junction bases numbered 14, after V lost 5 bases and J lost 6 bases. The CDR3 nucleotides read TGTGCCAGCAGCCCCCGAGCGTTAGGACAGGGCCATGGCTACACCTTC. Translating gives CASSPRALGQGHGYTF.

This clone showed up just a few times. The chain combines TRBV3-1 (or the pseudogene TRBV3-2) with TRBJ2-7, with unresolved D. Looked up from germline, CDR1 is LGHDT and CDR2 is YNNKEL (reference sequence). The CDR3 runs 13 residues. Trimming shortened V by 1 base and J by 3 bases, and 7 bases separated the two germline ends. CDR3 DNA: TGTGCCAGCAGCCAAGCCATTAGCTACGAGCAGTACTTC. Translating it yields CASSQAISYEQYF.

The chain is built from TRBV3-1 (or the pseudogene TRBV3-2) and TRBJ1-5; the match to TRBD1 covers 8 bases. Germline CDR1 is LGHDT and CDR2 is YNNKEL (reference sequence). The CDR3 totals 15 residues. With 1 base clipped from V and 4 bases from J, the junction kept 3 bases outside the gene matches. CDR3 sequence (DNA): TGTGCCAGCAGCCAAGCCGGGGACAGGAATCAGCCCCAGCATTTT. The encoded protein is CASSQAGDRNQPQHF.

The chain links TRBV25-1 to TRBJ2-1; 15 bases are a match to TRBD2. Looked up from germline, CDR1 is MGHDK and CDR2 is SYGVNS. This CDR3 has 16 residues. Germline trimming cut 4 bases from V and 7 bases from J; bases unmatched to any gene: 5. The CDR3: CASSGTSGRALNEQFF. DNA of the CDR3: TGTGCCAGCAGTGGGACTAGCGGGAGGGCCCTTAATGAGCAGTTCTTC. The full variable domain, rest sourced from reference TRBV25-1 and TRBJ2-1, is EADIYQTPRYLVIGTGKKITLECSQTMGHDKMYWYQQDPGMELHLIHYSYGVNSTEKGDLSSESTVSRIRTEHFPLTLESARPSHTSQYLCASSGTSGRALNEQFFGPGTRLTVL.

The chain uses TRBV21-1 and TRBJ2-5; the table's D call TRBD1 went unverified against the DNA. TRBV21-1 is noted as a pseudogene. The CDR3 loop spans 15 amino acids. Here the CDR3 reads CASSTRRQGRRTQYF. The CDR3 nucleotides read TGTGCCAGCAGCACCCGACGACAGGGGAGGAGGACCCAGTACTTC.

For this clone: The sample contains more than one DNA sequence encoding this CDR3. The rearrangement uses TRBV6-1 and TRBJ2-1, with unresolved D. Per the germline V gene, CDR1 is MNHNS and CDR2 is SASEGT. With 0 bases removed from V and 9 bases from J, the gap between germline ends came to 9 bases. This CDR3 is built from 13 residues. The CDR3 loop is CASSEAAVGEQFF. Written as DNA, the CDR3 is TGTGCCAGCAGTGAAGCGGCGGTAGGTGAGCAGTTCTTC.

The chain carries TRBV5-1 and TRBJ2-5; 9 nucleotides line up with TRBD2. CDR1 and CDR2 from the germline V gene are SGHRS and YFSETQ. The CDR3 is made up of 16 amino acids. V was clipped by 3 bases and J by 5 bases; unmatched bases: 11. In nucleotides, the CDR3 is TGCGCCAGCAGCTCAGACTTAGCGGGGGAGAGCGAGACCCAGTACTTC. Amino acids: CASSSDLAGESETQYF.

The chain couples TRBV7-9 to TRBJ2-1; 8 bases are shared with TRBD2. The germline V gene has CDR1 SEHNR and CDR2 FQNEAQ (reference sequence). CDR3 size: 15 residues. J was trimmed by 7 bases and V by 5 bases; bases with no gene match: 10. DNA for the CDR3: TGTGCCAGCAGCACTCGGGGGGGGCAGGGGAATGAGCAGTTCTTC. Amino acid sequence: CASSTRGGQGNEQFF. The full variable domain, with the rest looked up from reference TRBV7-9 and TRBJ2-1, is DTGVSQNPRHKITKRGQNVTFRCDPISEHNRLYWYRQTLGQGPEFLTYFQNEAQLEKSRLLSDRFSAERPKGSFSTLEIQRTEQGDSAMYLCASSTRGGQGNEQFFGPGTRLTVL.

This clone appeared a single time. The V gene is TRBV19, the J gene TRBJ1-4; 8 positions agree with TRBD1. The CDR3 has 13 residues. Germline values: CDR1 LNHDA, CDR2 SQIVND (reference sequence). The V gene end was trimmed by 9 bases and the J gene end by 5 bases; junction bases not matched to a gene: 5. CDR3 in amino acids: CASQDRENEKLFF. In DNA form, the CDR3 reads TGTGCCAGCCAGGACAGGGAGAATGAAAAACTGTTTTTT.